This record covers a single T cell receptor (beta chain). This clone was found a few times. Its target antigen remains unknown. The record has no base qualities; no much larger clone is one base away. The study evaluated CTLA-4 blockade (ipilimumab) given together with focal radiation therapy in patients who had chemo-refractory metastatic non-small-cell lung cancer. The germline V gene specifies SGHRS as CDR1 and YFSETQ as CDR2. Trimming removed 0 bases from V and 2 bases from J; the gene matches leave 3 bases unexplained. The CDR3 measures 15 amino acids from cysteine to phenylalanine. The sequence is cut down to CDR3 DNA, 45 bases in frame from base 1. The sample originates from a study of radiotherapy plus CTLA-4 blockade in lung cancer (dated 2018 in TCRdb). As for the study more broadly: Objective responses were observed in 18% of enrolled patients, and disease control was achieved in 25% to 35%. The paper's findings and limits, for the study overall: After treatment with radiotherapy and ipilimumab, TCR clones that originated in tumors expanded in peripheral blood. Early dynamic changes in blood T cell clones, together with increased serum interferon-beta after radiation, were reported as the strongest predictors of response.

Library method: the immunoSEQ multiplex PCR assay. TCRdb carries this immuneACCESS record with in-frame sequences only. Its versions omit some clonotypes, under half of them owing to an unresolved V gene in the studies checked, with the rest unexplained. The sample data list more than 25,000 clones, and around three quarters of these were observed just once. Of the sample, over 15% is held by the ten largest clones. The V gene is TRBV5-1 and the J gene is TRBJ2-3; TRBD2 lines up with 7 middle nucleotides. This sample comprised peripheral blood, obtained from a patient treated with radiotherapy plus ipilimumab. This clonotype was obtained from a human donor with non-small cell lung cancer that progressed on radiotherapy plus ipilimumab. This receptor carries the CDR3 CASSLERGPTDTQYF. The DNA is as follows: TGCGCCAGCAGCTTGGAGCGGGGTCCCACAGATACGCAGTATTTT.